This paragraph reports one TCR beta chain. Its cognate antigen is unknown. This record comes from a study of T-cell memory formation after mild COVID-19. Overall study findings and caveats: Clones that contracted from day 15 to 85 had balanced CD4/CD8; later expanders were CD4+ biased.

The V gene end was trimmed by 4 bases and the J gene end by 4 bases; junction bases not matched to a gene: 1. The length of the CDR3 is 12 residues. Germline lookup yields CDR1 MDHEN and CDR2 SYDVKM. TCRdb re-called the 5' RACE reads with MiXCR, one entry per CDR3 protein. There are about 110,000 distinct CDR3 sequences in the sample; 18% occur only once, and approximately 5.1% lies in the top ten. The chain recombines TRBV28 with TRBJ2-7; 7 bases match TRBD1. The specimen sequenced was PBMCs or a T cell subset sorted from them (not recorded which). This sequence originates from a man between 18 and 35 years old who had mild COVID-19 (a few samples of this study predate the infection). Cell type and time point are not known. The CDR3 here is CASSSDRYEQYV. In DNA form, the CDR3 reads TGTGCCAGCAGTTCGGACAGGTACGAGCAGTACGTC.